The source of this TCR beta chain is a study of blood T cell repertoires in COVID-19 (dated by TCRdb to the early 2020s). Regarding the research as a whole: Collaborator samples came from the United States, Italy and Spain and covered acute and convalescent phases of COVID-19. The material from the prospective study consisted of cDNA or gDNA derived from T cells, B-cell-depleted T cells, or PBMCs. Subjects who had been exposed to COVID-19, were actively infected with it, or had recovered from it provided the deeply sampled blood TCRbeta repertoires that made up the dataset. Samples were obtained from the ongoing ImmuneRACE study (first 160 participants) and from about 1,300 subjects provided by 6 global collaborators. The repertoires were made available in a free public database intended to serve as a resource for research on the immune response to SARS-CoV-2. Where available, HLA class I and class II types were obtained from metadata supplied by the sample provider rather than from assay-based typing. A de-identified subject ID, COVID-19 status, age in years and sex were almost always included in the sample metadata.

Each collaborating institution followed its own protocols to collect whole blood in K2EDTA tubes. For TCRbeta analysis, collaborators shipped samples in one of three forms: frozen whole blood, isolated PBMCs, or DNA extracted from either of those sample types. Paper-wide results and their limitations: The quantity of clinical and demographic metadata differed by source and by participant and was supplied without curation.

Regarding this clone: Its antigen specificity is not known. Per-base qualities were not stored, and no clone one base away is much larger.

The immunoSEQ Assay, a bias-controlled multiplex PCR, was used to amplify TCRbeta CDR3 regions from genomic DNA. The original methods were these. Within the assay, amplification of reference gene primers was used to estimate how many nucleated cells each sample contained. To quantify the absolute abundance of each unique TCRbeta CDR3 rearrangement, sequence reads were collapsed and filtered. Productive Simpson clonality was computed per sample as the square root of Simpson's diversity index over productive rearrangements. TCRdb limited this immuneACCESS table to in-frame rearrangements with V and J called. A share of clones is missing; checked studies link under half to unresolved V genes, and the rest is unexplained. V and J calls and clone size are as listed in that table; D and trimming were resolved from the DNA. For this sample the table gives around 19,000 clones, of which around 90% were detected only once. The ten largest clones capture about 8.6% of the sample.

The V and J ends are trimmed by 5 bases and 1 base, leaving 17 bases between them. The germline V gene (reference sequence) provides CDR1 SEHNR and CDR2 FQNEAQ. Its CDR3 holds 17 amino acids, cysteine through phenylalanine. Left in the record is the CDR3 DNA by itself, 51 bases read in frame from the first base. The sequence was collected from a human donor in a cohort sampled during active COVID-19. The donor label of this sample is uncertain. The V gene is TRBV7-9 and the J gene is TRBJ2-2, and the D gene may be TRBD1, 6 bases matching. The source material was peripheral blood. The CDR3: CASSPLQAGENTGELFF. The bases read TGTGCCAGCAGCCCCCTTCAGGCAGGGGAGAACACCGGGGAGCTGTTTTTT.